The rows below give T cell receptor beta chains drawn from one sample of a study of chronic HIV infection and antiretroviral therapy. Using its own MiXCR run on the 5' RACE reads, TCRdb lists one record per CDR3 protein. The sample lists tens of thousands of distinct CDR3 sequences; roughly 8% were seen once. The specimen was peripheral blood. All receptors come from an adult who had HIV and had not received antiretroviral therapy, or was an uninfected healthy control (not recorded which). Each CDR3 is given with its conserved first and last residue. Each record gives: V gene, clone size, D gene, J gene, CDR3 DNA, CDR3 protein. A D gene is named only where the DNA matches it firmly. Only part of the rows carry a size: once, few, many, or a class if the clone is expanded.

v_gene: TRBV29-1; abundance: few; d_gene: .; j_gene: TRBJ2-3; CDR3nt: TGCAGCGTTGAGGTAGATACGCAGTATTTT; CDR3aa: CSVEVDTQYF
v_gene: TRBV21-1; abundance: many; d_gene: .; j_gene: TRBJ2-7; CDR3nt: TGTGCCAGCAGCAAAGCGCGAGGCATCTCCTACGAGCAGTACTTC; CDR3aa: CASSKARGISYEQYF
v_gene: TRBV20-1; abundance: many; d_gene: .; j_gene: TRBJ2-2; CDR3nt: TGCAGTGCTAGGACGGCGGTTACCGGGGAGCTGTTTTTT; CDR3aa: CSARTAVTGELFF
v_gene: TRBV7-9; abundance: many; d_gene: TRBD1; j_gene: TRBJ2-7; CDR3nt: TGTGCCAGCAGCAAGGGACAGGGGGGGGGCGAGCAGTACTTC; CDR3aa: CASSKGQGGGEQYF
v_gene: TRBV4-1; abundance: many; d_gene: .; j_gene: TRBJ2-6; CDR3nt: TGCGCCAGCAGCCAAGATTTCCCCTCTGGGGCCAACGTCCTGACTTTC; CDR3aa: CASSQDFPSGANVLTF
v_gene: TRBV5-1; abundance: .; d_gene: .; j_gene: TRBJ2-3; CDR3nt: TGCGCCAGCAGCGACAGGGACTCTGGCACAGATACGCAGTATTTT; CDR3aa: CASSDRDSGTDTQYF
v_gene: TRBV28; abundance: .; d_gene: TRBD1; j_gene: TRBJ2-7; CDR3nt: TGTGCCAGCAGTTTCCCTCCGACCATGACAGGGTCCGAGCAGTACTTC; CDR3aa: CASSFPPTMTGSEQYF
v_gene: TRBV29-1; abundance: many; d_gene: TRBD2; j_gene: TRBJ2-3; CDR3nt: TGCAGCGTGGAGAAAGCGGGAGGCCCAGATACGCAGTATTTT; CDR3aa: CSVEKAGGPDTQYF
v_gene: TRBV7-2; abundance: many; d_gene: TRBD1; j_gene: TRBJ2-1; CDR3nt: TGTGCCAGCAGCTTAGGCCCTCCGACAGGGGGCTCATATGAGCAGTTCTTC; CDR3aa: CASSLGPPTGGSYEQFF
v_gene: TRBV18; abundance: many; d_gene: .; j_gene: TRBJ1-2; CDR3nt: TGTGCCAGCTCACCAAGCCCTCCCCCGGGATCCTATGGCTACACCTTC; CDR3aa: CASSPSPPPGSYGYTF
v_gene: TRBV28; abundance: many; d_gene: TRBD1; j_gene: TRBJ2-3; CDR3nt: TGTGCCAGCAGTTTATACAGGGGTAGCACAGATACGCAGTATTTT; CDR3aa: CASSLYRGSTDTQYF
v_gene: TRBV27; abundance: .; d_gene: .; j_gene: TRBJ1-1; CDR3nt: TGTGCCAGCAGTTTTAACAGGCGGACTGAAGCTTTCTTT; CDR3aa: CASSFNRRTEAFF
v_gene: TRBV5-1; abundance: .; d_gene: .; j_gene: TRBJ1-1; CDR3nt: TGCGCCAGCAGCACCCTTGGGGCTGAAGCTTTCTTT; CDR3aa: CASSTLGAEAFF
v_gene: TRBV7-2; abundance: few; d_gene: TRBD2; j_gene: TRBJ2-3; CDR3nt: TGTGCCAGCAGCTTAGAAGGCGGCGGGAGCCAACCCACAGATACGCAGTATTTT; CDR3aa: CASSLEGGGSQPTDTQYF
v_gene: TRBV28; abundance: few; d_gene: TRBD1; j_gene: TRBJ2-7; CDR3nt: TGTGCCAGCAGTTCAGACAAAGAGGGCAGGGGGCTCACCTACGAGCAGTACTTC; CDR3aa: CASSSDKEGRGLTYEQYF
v_gene: TRBV2; abundance: many; d_gene: .; j_gene: TRBJ2-2; CDR3nt: TGTGCCAGCAACCTCGGAGGGATCACCGGGGAGCTGTTTTTT; CDR3aa: CASNLGGITGELFF
v_gene: TRBV28; abundance: many; d_gene: .; j_gene: TRBJ1-1; CDR3nt: TGTGCCAGCAGTGGGAACAGGTTTGAAGCTTTCTTT; CDR3aa: CASSGNRFEAFF
v_gene: TRBV7-9; abundance: few; d_gene: .; j_gene: TRBJ2-5; CDR3nt: TGTGCCAGCAGCTTAGGACTCCCCGAGACCCAGTACTTC; CDR3aa: CASSLGLPETQYF
v_gene: TRBV6-6; abundance: many; d_gene: TRBD1; j_gene: TRBJ1-6; CDR3nt: TGTGCCAGCAGACAGGGGGAGAATTCACCCCTCCACTTT; CDR3aa: CASRQGENSPLHF
v_gene: TRBV15; abundance: many; d_gene: .; j_gene: TRBJ1-4; CDR3nt: TGTGCCACCAGCGCTGGACCGACAGGCGGTGAAAAACTGTTTTTT; CDR3aa: CATSAGPTGGEKLFF
v_gene: TRBV5-6; abundance: many; d_gene: TRBD2; j_gene: TRBJ2-1; CDR3nt: TGTGCCAGCTCGAAACTAGCGGACAATGAGCAGTTCTTC; CDR3aa: CASSKLADNEQFF
v_gene: TRBV27; abundance: many; d_gene: .; j_gene: TRBJ2-7; CDR3nt: TGTGCCAGCAGTCCGGGTTTAGGCGGTTACGAGCAGTACTTC; CDR3aa: CASSPGLGGYEQYF
v_gene: TRBV19; abundance: few; d_gene: TRBD2; j_gene: TRBJ2-5; CDR3nt: TGTGCCAGTAGACAACTAGCGGGAAGGTCCGAGACCCAGTACTTC; CDR3aa: CASRQLAGRSETQYF